The 17 T cell receptor beta chains below were found in one sample sequenced in a study. MiXCR, run by TCRdb on the RT-PCR reads, gives a single entry per CDR3 protein. The table lists hundreds of thousands of distinct CDR3 sequences, 12% to 15% of them singletons. Material for sequencing was memory CD4+ T cells from blood. The receptors were gathered from a female donor in good health, serving as a healthy control.

This clonotype was found a few times. The V and J genes are TRBV20-1 and TRBJ2-7; D is tentatively TRBD1 or TRBD2 (5 bases each). The V gene's germline CDR1 is DFQATT and CDR2 SNEGSKA (reference sequence). This CDR3 is built from 13 residues. The V end was cut by 3 bases, the J end by 0 bases, with 9 bases between. The CDR3 loop reads CSARGRASYEQYF. CDR3 coding DNA: TGCAGTGCTAGGGGGCGGGCCTCCTACGAGCAGTACTTC.

This clonotype was recorded a few times. V usage is TRBV2 and J usage is TRBJ2-5, with D hard to call. The CDR3 sequence is 17 residues long. CDR1 SNHLY and CDR2 FYNNEI come from the germline V gene. Between the trimmed V and J ends, which lost 2 bases and 4 bases, there was a span of 20 bases. The CDR3 coding sequence is TGTGCCAGCAGTGAATCCCCTCTGGGAATTCGTGCAGAGACCCAGTACTTC. Protein product: CASSESPLGIRAETQYF.

The rearrangement joins TRBV7-2 to TRBJ2-7; TRBD1 is a possible D gene (5 bases). The CDR3 is made up of 14 amino acids. Trimming pared 1 base from V and 3 bases from J, leaving 10 bases between. In germline, CDR1 is SGHTA, CDR2 FQGNSA. CDR3 region: CASSLGSGFYEQYF. As DNA, the CDR3 is TGTGCCAGCAGCTTAGGCTCAGGGTTCTACGAGCAGTACTTC.

The chain links TRBV20-1 to TRBJ1-3; D is uncertain. The V end lost 6 bases, the J end lost 0 bases, and 15 bases lay between the germline ends. The CDR3 runs 15 residues. Germline values: CDR1 DFQATT, CDR2 SNEGSKA (reference sequence). CDR3 coding DNA: TGCAGTGCCCCCACGGCGCGGAGCTCTGGAAACACCATATATTTT. The encoded protein is CSAPTARSSGNTIYF.

This clonotype was seen a few times. The V call is TRBV6-5, the J call TRBJ1-4; D may be TRBD1 (5 bases). Trimming cost V 1 base and J 5 bases, with 23 bases left between them. CDR3 size: 19 residues. Germline values: CDR1 MNHEY, CDR2 SVGAGI. The CDR3, as DNA: TGTGCCAGCAGTTACTTTAGACCAGGGATTGGGGGAGCAAATGAAAAACTGTTTTTT. It encodes CASSYFRPGIGGANEKLFF.

This rearrangement joins TRBV20-1 to TRBJ1-1; D is unclear. Germline-derived CDR1 and CDR2 are DFQATT and SNEGSKA (reference sequence). V dropped 1 base and J dropped 4 bases, with 13 bases sitting between them. The CDR3 loop spans 14 amino acids. This CDR3 is CSARGAAGTTEAFF. Written as DNA, the CDR3 is TGCAGTGCTAGAGGTGCGGCAGGTACCACTGAAGCTTTCTTT.

This clonotype was seen repeatedly, ten times or more. V is TRBV20-1 and J is TRBJ2-7; D may be TRBD1 (6 bases). Germline CDR1 is DFQATT and CDR2 is SNEGSKA (reference sequence). This CDR3 is 14 amino acids long. V gave up 4 bases and J gave up 5 bases, with 18 bases separating them. CDR3 residues: CSATQTGMEDEQYF. In DNA form, the CDR3 reads TGCAGTGCTACCCAAACAGGGATGGAGGACGAGCAGTACTTC.

This clonotype was recorded at least ten times. The chain is built from TRBV29-1 and TRBJ2-3, with D perhaps being TRBD1 or TRBD2 (5 bases each). Trimming took 3 bases from V and 3 from J, leaving 7 bases between them. This CDR3 has 12 residues. Germline V gene data show CDR1 as SQVTM and CDR2 as ANQGSEA. The CDR3 spells CSVDEGTDTQYF. The DNA for the CDR3 is TGCAGCGTTGATGAGGGGACAGATACGCAGTATTTT.

This rearrangement joins TRBV24-1 to TRBJ1-2; 9 bases align to TRBD1. The CDR3 is 12 amino acids. With 9 bases clipped from V and 5 bases from J, the junction kept 3 bases outside the gene matches. Germline loops: CDR1 KGHDR, CDR2 SFDVKD. CDR3 DNA sequence: TGTGCCACCGCGGACAGGGGATATGGCTACACCTTC. Its protein product is CATADRGYGYTF.

CDR3 loop: CASSLWPRDLRNEQFF. As DNA, the CDR3 is TGTGCCAGCAGCCTTTGGCCCCGGGACTTAAGGAATGAGCAGTTCTTC. The chain couples TRBV12-3 or TRBV12-4 to TRBJ2-1; a possible D gene is TRBD2 (6 bases). The CDR3 is made up of 16 amino acids. Trimming removed 6 bases from V and 7 bases from J, with 22 bases in between.

V gene TRBV27 combines with J gene TRBJ1-4, with 10 bases lining up with TRBD1. The ends lost 6 bases at V and 3 bases at J; junction bases unmatched: 1. The CDR3 is 14 amino acids. From germline, CDR1 is MNHEY and CDR2 SMNVEV (reference sequence). CDR3 sequence (DNA): TGTGCCAGCAGGGGGACAGGGGCTAATGAAAAACTGTTTTTT. It codes for CASRGTGANEKLFF.

V gene TRBV24-1 combines with J gene TRBJ2-2; D might be TRBD1 (6 bases). The V end lost 1 base, the J end lost 6 bases, and 11 bases lay between the germline ends. This CDR3 is built from 15 residues. Germline CDR1 reads KGHDR; CDR2 reads SFDVKD. The DNA for the CDR3 is TGTGCCACCAGTGATTTTACACAGGGTTCCGGGGAGCTGTTTTTT. Amino acid sequence: CATSDFTQGSGELFF.

This clonotype has just a few counts. The chain carries TRBV7-2 and TRBJ2-1, with D perhaps being TRBD1 or TRBD2 (5 bases each). V shed 2 bases and J shed 9 bases, with 17 bases lying between them. The CDR3 length is 15 residues. Germline-derived CDR1 and CDR2 are SGHTA and FQGNSA. The CDR3: CASSLRGGGSREQFF. CDR3 bases: TGTGCCAGCAGCTTAAGAGGTGGGGGATCCCGTGAGCAGTTCTTC.

This clonotype was picked up many times. The chain has TRBV6-5 and TRBJ2-1, with TRBD2 matching 7 bases. There are 15 residues in the CDR3. CDR1 is MNHEY, CDR2 SVGAGI, per germline. V lost 6 bases and J lost 8; bases outside the gene matches: 13. The CDR3: CASRTVVAGGDEQFF. The CDR3 DNA reads as TGTGCCAGCAGAACGGTGGTAGCGGGCGGGGATGAGCAGTTCTTC.

The genes are TRBV30 and TRBJ2-3; D ambiguous. Looked up from germline, CDR1 is GTSNPN and CDR2 is SVGIG (reference sequence). V lost 7 bases and J 9 bases, leaving 5 bases between the germline ends. The CDR3 has 8 amino acids. The CDR3 protein is CASSTQYF. CDR3 nucleotide sequence: TGTGCCTCCTCCACGCAGTATTTT.

The chain joins TRBV10-3 to TRBJ2-1; 9 nucleotides match TRBD1. After removal of 0 bases from V and 8 bases from J, the junction contained 5 bases not matched to a gene. Germline V lookup: CDR1 ENHRY, CDR2 SYGVKD. The CDR3 is made up of 15 amino acids. The CDR3 nucleotides read TGTGCCATCAGTGAGTCAACAGGGGGCATGCATGAGCAGTTCTTC. This translates into CAISESTGGMHEQFF.

There are a few counts of this clonotype. The chain carries TRBV7-8 and TRBJ2-2; weak D call: TRBD1 (5 bases). In germline, CDR1 is SGHVS, CDR2 FQNEAQ. The length of the CDR3 is 18 residues. Trimming took off 1 base at V and 0 bases at J, with 15 bases between the two ends. CDR3 residues: CASSLGAGRFANTGELFF. The CDR3 DNA sequence: TGTGCCAGCAGCTTAGGGGCAGGGCGGTTCGCGAACACCGGGGAGCTGTTTTTT.